This T cell receptor (beta chain) came from a study of blood T cells in healthy people across ages. The V gene lost 0 bases and the J gene lost 1 base, with 9 bases spanning the gap. The CDR3 sequence is 16 residues long. CDR1 is MNHEY, CDR2 SVGAGI, per germline. The use of a sample-barcoded 5' primer and a J-beta primer mix characterized a second PCR of roughly 6 to 11 cycles. Each CDR3 protein gets one entry after TCRdb re-called the 5' RACE reads with MiXCR. The data show roughly 930,000 distinct CDR3 sequences, approximately 49% seen once. The sequencing input was blood. The receptor was derived from a man aged 30 to 45 in good health. The chain couples TRBV6-5 to TRBJ2-2; D is perhaps TRBD1 (5 bases). The CDR3 DNA follows: TGTGCCAGCAGTTACTCGAACCAGGGGAACACCGGGGAGCTGTTTTTT. Protein sequence: CASSYSNQGNTGELFF.